This T cell receptor (beta chain) was obtained from a study of cytomegalovirus exposure and HLA in healthy donors. The study's findings and limits: Researchers had no immune exposure information except CMV serostatus available. With further analysis later on, most CMV-associated TCR beta chains appeared HLA-restricted.

The PCR used 60 Vbeta and 13 Jbeta primers. Data came from immunoSEQ multiplex PCR; TCRdb stores just in-frame clones and leaves some out. Among about 130,000 clones listed, roughly 77% were seen once. In regard to this clone: Its target is not known.

This sequence was found in a woman aged 40 to 50 in good health and CMV-seropositive. Sequencing was done on a sample of PBMCs.

CDR3 amino acids: CASTKAGGGSDTQYF. The CDR3 bases are TGTGCCAGCACGAAAGCGGGGGGAGGGTCAGATACGCAGTATTTT. The genes are TRBV2 and TRBJ2-3, with 9 positions matching TRBD2. V lost 7 bases, J lost 4 bases, and 9 bases stayed unmatched. CDR1 and CDR2 from the germline V gene are SNHLY and FYNNEI. This CDR3 comprises 15 residues. The variable domain in full, with the rest retrieved from reference TRBV2 and TRBJ2-3, is EPEVTQTPSHQVTQMGQEVILRCVPISNHLYFYWYRQILGQKVEFLVSFYNNEISEKSEIFDDQFSVERPDGSNFTLKIRSTKLEDSAMYFCASTKAGGGSDTQYFGPGTRLTVL.